This TCR beta chain was obtained from a study of T cells in tuberculosis. Thawed, overnight-rested PBMC were stained with GMM-loaded CD1B tetramer, viability dye and anti-CD3, then sorted. The lipid loaded on the CD1B tetramers was C32 glucose monomycolate from Rhodococcus equi. Libraries were prepared by immunoSEQ multiplex PCR; TCRdb keeps only in-frame clonotypes and omits some of them. Of some 60,000 clones listed, 81% are singletons. This CDR3 has 13 amino acids. Per germline, CDR1 MNHNY and CDR2 SVGAGI (reference sequence). Trimming took 6 bases from V and 5 from J; bases not matched to a gene: 4.

This receptor was identified in an adult woman with latent tuberculosis. Sequenced: CD1b-GMM tetramer-negative cells sorted from PBMCs. V and J are TRBV6-6 and TRBJ1-1, with 9 bases identical to TRBD1. The CDR3 DNA sequence: TGTGCCAGCAGCCAGACAGGGGGGACTGAAGCTTTCTTT. Residues: CASSQTGGTEAFF.